These 26 T cell receptor beta chains were all obtained from the same sample, sequenced in a study of response to subunit inactivated influenza vaccine. MiXCR was run by TCRdb on the RT-PCR reads, yielding one entry per CDR3 protein. The sample holds roughly 780,000 distinct CDR3 sequences, around 20% seen once. The source was PBMCs from blood, collected about 5 days after vaccination. The receptors stem from a man aged 45-65 years who received an inactivated influenza vaccine.

This clonotype has only a few counts. The genes are TRBV7-2 and TRBJ1-2; the D is unclear. There are 13 residues in the CDR3. Germline V lookup: CDR1 SGHTA, CDR2 FQGNSA. With 3 bases removed from V and 3 bases from J, the gap between germline ends came to 8 bases. CDR3 coding DNA: TGTGCCAGCAGCTTGGGGTTTTACTATGGCTACACCTTC. Translating it yields CASSLGFYYGYTF.

V usage is TRBV6-2 or TRBV6-3 and J usage is TRBJ2-1; 8 bases agree with TRBD2. The junction had 15 bases not matched to a gene; V was cut back by 5 bases and J by 0 bases. CDR1 and CDR2 from the germline V gene are MNHEY and SVGEGT. The CDR3 is 19 amino acids. CDR3: CASSRSSGGYLGSYNEQFF. The CDR3 coding sequence is TGTGCCAGCAGTAGATCAAGCGGGGGTTACCTAGGCTCCTACAATGAGCAGTTCTTC.

This clonotype was found a few times. The rearrangement links TRBV4-3 to TRBJ2-7; 12 bases are a match to TRBD1. V shed 0 bases and J 6 bases; nucleotides not matched to a gene: 6. Germline-derived CDR1 and CDR2 are LGHNA and YSLEER. This CDR3 contains 16 residues. Written as DNA, the CDR3 is TGCGCCAGCAGCCAAGAAGGGACAGGGGGCCGTGGCGAGCAGTACTTC. Translating gives CASSQEGTGGRGEQYF.

CDR3 in amino acids: CASNARGLQETQYF. DNA of the CDR3: TGTGCCAGCAACGCCAGGGGGCTTCAAGAGACCCAGTACTTC. V gene TRBV7-6 combines with J gene TRBJ2-5; 8 bases are a match to TRBD1. CDR3 length: 14 residues. The J segment lost 2 bases and the V segment lost 7 bases, leaving 6 bases of the junction unmatched. The V gene's germline CDR1 is SGHVS and CDR2 FNYEAQ.

This rearrangement joins TRBV7-9 to TRBJ2-7, with D perhaps TRBD1 or TRBD2 (5 bases each). Trimming shortened V by 2 bases and J by 5 bases, and 10 bases separated the two germline ends. Germline assignment: CDR1 SEHNR and CDR2 FQNEAQ (reference sequence). This CDR3 has 13 amino acids. CDR3 coding DNA: TGTGCCAGCAGCTTAAATGGGGGAGACGAGCAGTACTTC. Its translation: CASSLNGGDEQYF. Complete variable domain (other parts from reference TRBV7-9 and TRBJ2-7): DTGVSQNPRHKITKRGQNVTFRCDPISEHNRLYWYRQTLGQGPEFLTYFQNEAQLEKSRLLSDRFSAERPKGSFSTLEIQRTEQGDSAMYLCASSLNGGDEQYFGPGTRLTVT.

This clonotype was counted only a few times. This chain joins TRBV5-1 and TRBJ2-5; possible D gene TRBD1, 6 bases. This CDR3 is 14 amino acids long. CDR1 is SGHRS and CDR2 is YFSETQ in the germline V gene. Deletions cut 4 bases from V and 5 bases from J, with 15 bases between. Here the CDR3 DNA reads TGCGCCAGCAGCCAAAGGGGGAGAAGGGAGACCCAGTACTTC. Translating gives CASSQRGRRETQYF.

Only a few counts were recorded for this clonotype. The chain uses TRBV12-3 or TRBV12-4 and TRBJ2-1; D remains ambiguous. There are 15 residues in the CDR3. V lost 4 bases and J 6 bases, leaving 16 bases between the germline ends. In nucleotides, the CDR3 is TGTGCCAGCAGTTCTTCAGAGGACCTTGGCAATGAGCAGTTCTTC. It translates to CASSSSEDLGNEQFF.

This clonotype was found a few times. J is TRBJ2-7 and V is TRBV7-9, with 12 positions matching TRBD1. J was trimmed by 7 bases and V by 5 bases; bases with no gene match: 15. The CDR3 length is 17 residues. Germline V gene data show CDR1 as SEHNR and CDR2 as FQNEAQ (reference sequence). This CDR3 is CASSHLIPGQGAREQYF. CDR3 nucleotide sequence: TGTGCCAGCAGCCACTTGATACCGGGACAGGGGGCGCGTGAGCAGTACTTC.

The chain employs TRBV20-1 and TRBJ2-5, with D perhaps matching TRBD2 (6 bases). This CDR3 has 14 amino acids. Looked up from germline, CDR1 is DFQATT and CDR2 is SNEGSKA (reference sequence). V lost 5 bases and J 2 bases, leaving 15 bases between the germline ends. CDR3 nucleotide sequence: TGCAGTGCTGGCCCTGGCGGGGTACAAGAGACCCAGTACTTC. Amino acids: CSAGPGGVQETQYF.

This chain joins TRBV20-1 and TRBJ2-1; D remains ambiguous. CDR3 length: 13 residues. Germline values: CDR1 DFQATT, CDR2 SNEGSKA (reference sequence). The germline V and J ends were trimmed by 0 bases and 5 bases, with 8 bases remaining between them. DNA for the CDR3: TGCAGTGCTAGAGATTTCACCAACAATGAGCAGTTCTTC. It yields the protein CSARDFTNNEQFF.

This clonotype showed up many times. J is TRBJ2-7 and V is TRBV5-1; 14 bases align to TRBD2. CDR1 SGHRS and CDR2 YFSETQ come from the germline V gene. The CDR3 has 18 residues. V shed 3 bases, J shed 1 base, and the junction held 9 bases outside the gene matches. The CDR3 nucleotides read TGCGCCAGCAGCTCCCGGACTAGCGGGAGGAGTTCATCCTACGAGCAGTACTTC. This sequence encodes CASSSRTSGRSSSYEQYF.

This clonotype came up a few times. This chain joins TRBV6-5 and TRBJ2-3; 7 nucleotides align to TRBD2. Trimming cost V 0 bases and J 0 bases; bases outside gene matches: 6. The CDR3 is 17 amino acids. Looked up from germline, CDR1 is MNHEY and CDR2 is SVGAGI. The CDR3 nucleotides read TGTGCCAGCAGTTACTCGTCTAGCGGCCTTAGCACAGATACGCAGTATTTT. It yields the protein CASSYSSSGLSTDTQYF.

This clonotype occurred a few times. The chain employs TRBV24-1 and TRBJ2-7; possible D gene TRBD1, 5 bases. Germline V gene lookup returns CDR1 KGHDR and CDR2 SFDVKD. The CDR3 totals 13 residues. The germline V and J ends were trimmed by 12 bases and 3 bases, with 17 bases remaining between them. The CDR3 here is CASADTDNYEQYF. The DNA of the CDR3 is TGTGCCTCCGCGGACACGGATAACTACGAGCAGTACTTC.

This clonotype was counted only a few times. V is TRBV5-1 and J is TRBJ2-3, with D unclear. Germline V lookup: CDR1 SGHRS, CDR2 YFSETQ. The ends were cut back, 6 bases at V and 2 bases at J, with 13 bases in the middle. This CDR3 is 14 amino acids long. DNA for the CDR3: TGCGCCAGCACCCTTGGACGTTACACAGATACGCAGTATTTT. Translation: CASTLGRYTDTQYF.

This clonotype has only a few counts. The CDR3 nucleotides read TGCGCCAGCACCCCAAGACAGGCGGGTGCCAACGTCCTGACTTTC. It encodes CASTPRQAGANVLTF. The rearrangement uses TRBV5-1 and TRBJ2-6; the D gene is possibly TRBD1 (6 bases). The CDR3 is made up of 15 amino acids. Germline loops: CDR1 SGHRS, CDR2 YFSETQ. The V end lost 6 bases, the J end lost 7 bases, and 17 bases lay between the germline ends. The entire variable domain, with the rest obtained from reference TRBV5-1 and TRBJ2-6, is as follows: KAGVTQTPRYLIKTRGQQVTLSCSPISGHRSVSWYQQTPGQGLQFLFEYFSETQRNKGNFPGRFSGRQFSNSRSEMNVSTLELGDSALYLCASTPRQAGANVLTFGAGSRLTVL.

This clonotype was picked up a small number of times. This chain uses TRBV3-1 with TRBJ2-1; a weak D match, TRBD2 (5 bases). V was cut by 4 bases and J by 8 bases, with 12 bases left in between. The germline gives CDR1 LGHDT, CDR2 YNNKEL (reference sequence). The CDR3 loop spans 13 amino acids. The CDR3 DNA follows: TGTGCCAGCAGCCGGCGGCGGACTGATGAGCAGTTCTTC. This translates into CASSRRRTDEQFF.

This clonotype appeared many times. CDR3 sequence reads: CASSERQARGEKLFF. The CDR3 DNA reads TGTGCCAGCAGCGAGAGACAGGCGAGAGGTGAAAAACTGTTTTTT. V gene TRBV2 combines with J gene TRBJ1-4; a possible D gene is TRBD1 (6 bases). V was cut by 6 bases and J by 7 bases, with 18 bases left in between. The CDR3 spans 15 residues. In germline, CDR1 is SNHLY, CDR2 FYNNEI.

This clonotype appeared many times. The chain couples TRBV6-5 to TRBJ2-5; D possibly corresponds to TRBD1 (5 bases). The V end lost 2 bases, the J end lost 3 bases, and 16 bases lay between the germline ends. The CDR3 contains 16 residues. The germline V gene has CDR1 MNHEY and CDR2 SVGAGI. CDR3 in amino acids: CASSYQPPGFEETQYF. CDR3 DNA sequence: TGTGCCAGCAGTTACCAACCCCCAGGGTTTGAAGAGACCCAGTACTTC.

V usage is TRBV4-3 and J usage is TRBJ1-4; D ambiguous. V was trimmed by 4 bases and J by 6 bases, leaving 15 bases between them. Per the germline V gene, CDR1 is LGHNA and CDR2 is YSLEER. The CDR3 totals 15 residues. The DNA for the CDR3 is TGCGCCAGCAGCCGCAAAGGGTGGTTAGATGAAAAACTGTTTTTT. Protein sequence: CASSRKGWLDEKLFF.

The rearrangement uses TRBV7-6 and TRBJ1-1, with a weak D call TRBD1 (5 bases). This CDR3 has 15 amino acids. The germline V gene encodes CDR1 SGHVS and CDR2 FNYEAQ. V gave up 1 base and J gave up 6 bases, with 15 bases separating them. CDR3 nucleotides: TGTGCCAGCAGCTTAGAAGCAGGAGGGGAGGCTGAAGCTTTCTTT. Translating gives CASSLEAGGEAEAFF.

The V and J genes are TRBV20-1 and TRBJ2-3, with TRBD2 matching 7 bases. The ends lost 3 bases at V and 2 bases at J; junction bases unmatched: 8. The CDR3 is 15 amino acids. Germline loops: CDR1 DFQATT, CDR2 SNEGSKA (reference sequence). CDR3 coding DNA: TGCAGTGCTAGCGCCCGGCTAGCGGACACAGATACGCAGTATTTT. Its translation: CSASARLADTDTQYF.

The rearrangement joins TRBV3-1 to TRBJ2-7, with 10 bases lining up with TRBD1. Germline lookup yields CDR1 LGHDT and CDR2 YNNKEL (reference sequence). V shed 3 bases and J 5 bases; nucleotides not matched to a gene: 7. The CDR3 extends over 15 amino acids. CDR3 residues: CASSHRDRGYNEQYF. The DNA of the CDR3 is TGTGCCAGCAGCCACCGGGACAGGGGTTATAACGAGCAGTACTTC.

This clonotype was counted only a few times. V gene TRBV29-1 combines with J gene TRBJ2-3; tentatively, D is TRBD1 (5 bases). CDR3 length: 13 amino acids. CDR1 SQVTM and CDR2 ANQGSEA come from the germline V gene. V was trimmed by 6 bases and J by 2 bases, leaving 12 bases between them. This chain's CDR3 is CSVDSDATDTQYF. The CDR3 DNA sequence: TGCAGCGTCGACAGCGACGCCACAGATACGCAGTATTTT.

In its sample, this clonotype was seen a few times. This rearrangement joins TRBV20-1 to TRBJ2-3; 13 bases are a match to TRBD2. The CDR3 length is 15 residues. Unmatched junction bases numbered 4, after V lost 5 bases and J lost 2 bases. The germline gives CDR1 DFQATT, CDR2 SNEGSKA (reference sequence). The CDR3 protein is CSAGTSGTFTDTQYF. CDR3 nucleotide sequence: TGCAGTGCTGGGACTAGCGGGACGTTCACAGATACGCAGTATTTT.

This clonotype showed up just once. The V gene is TRBV7-9, the J gene TRBJ2-7, with 7 bases fitting TRBD2. This CDR3 is 15 amino acids long. J gave up 4 bases and V 2 bases, and 8 bases lay outside the gene matches. Germline CDR1 reads SEHNR; CDR2 reads FQNEAQ (reference sequence). For the CDR3, the DNA is TGTGCCAGCAGCTTATCGTCGGGACTAATGTACGAGCAGTACTTC. Translating it yields CASSLSSGLMYEQYF.

This clonotype was observed many times. J is TRBJ2-7 and V is TRBV29-1; 8 bases fit TRBD1. The CDR3 covers 14 residues. V shed 8 bases, J shed 3 bases, and the junction held 12 bases outside the gene matches. Germline V gene data show CDR1 as SQVTM and CDR2 as ANQGSEA. CDR3 DNA sequence: TGCAGCTGCTCGTTCAGGGGGCGCGACTACGAGCAGTACTTC. Translating gives CSCSFRGRDYEQYF.